The 12 T cell receptor beta chains listed next were all sequenced from one sample in a study of human T cells and chemical hapten exposure. TCRdb ran MiXCR on the RACE reads and lists one entry per CDR3 protein. Of 350,000 to 400,000 distinct CDR3 sequences listed, 5.1% are singletons. Time point specified: pre-sensitization, week 0. This sample's treatment: therapeutic diphenylcyclopropenone sensitization with weekly scalp DPC. This specimen was whole blood, taken in connection with sensitization to the hapten diphenylcyclopropenone (DPC). All receptors come from a woman between 45 and 60 years old with alopecia areata. Some clones in this sample may be carry-over from other donors' samples.

This clonotype was counted many times. The chain uses TRBV6-6 and TRBJ1-4; 7 nucleotides match TRBD1. With V trimmed by 7 bases and J by 7 bases, 15 bases remained unmatched. This CDR3 region has 16 residues. Germline V gene data show CDR1 as MNHNY and CDR2 as SVGAGI (reference sequence). CDR3 sequence (DNA): TGTGCCAGCAAAGGAGACAGGGAGGGCATGGGTGAAAAACTGTTTTTT. It is translated as CASKGDREGMGEKLFF.

This clonotype came up many times. Germline is not matched at one junction end, which may reflect a read error. V usage is TRBV28 and J usage is TRBJ2-7, with D possibly being TRBD1 or TRBD2 (6 bases each). The germline CDR1 and CDR2 sequences are MDHEN and SYDVKM. This CDR3 contains 14 residues. In nucleotides, the CDR3 is TGTGCCAGCAGCCAATTATCCGGGGGCCTTTCCGGGGTCTGG. It translates to CASSQLSGGLSGVW.

This clonotype was recorded many times. J is TRBJ1-5 and V is TRBV2; D is possibly TRBD1 (6 bases). The V gene's germline CDR1 is SNHLY and CDR2 FYNNEI. This CDR3 contains 13 residues. V lost 4 bases, J lost 7 bases, and 11 bases lay in between. The CDR3 bases are TGTGCCAGCAGTGGACAGGCTAACCAGCCCCAGCATTTT. This codes for CASSGQANQPQHF.

The chain recombines TRBV3-1 with TRBJ2-7; maybe TRBD2 (6 bases). Trimming took 4 bases from V and 7 from J, leaving 14 bases between them. The CDR3 is 13 amino acids. Germline CDR1 is LGHDT and CDR2 is YNNKEL (reference sequence). CDR3 sequence (DNA): TGTGCCAGCAGCCCGACTAGATCGGTAGAGCAGTACTTC. Translating it yields CASSPTRSVEQYF.

This clonotype was counted at least ten times. J is TRBJ2-7 and V is TRBV5-3; 7 bases fit TRBD2. TRBV5-3 is marked as an open reading frame, function uncertain. The CDR3 loop spans 15 amino acids. Germline trimming cut 7 bases from V and 2 bases from J; bases unmatched to any gene: 12. The DNA for the CDR3 is TGTGCCAGACGAAGTTGGCGGGAGTCAACCTACGAGCAGTACTTC. It specifies CARRSWRESTYEQYF.

This clonotype was observed at least ten times. This chain joins TRBV15 and TRBJ2-4; D ambiguous. The CDR3 spans 14 residues. Trimming shortened V by 5 bases and J by 0 bases, and 8 bases separated the two germline ends. Germline V CDR1 and CDR2: LNHNV, YYDKDF (reference sequence). The CDR3 DNA reads TGTGCCACCAGCGGAGCTGGAGCCAAAAACATTCAGTACTTC. Residues: CATSGAGAKNIQYF.

This clonotype was picked up a small number of times. The rearrangement links TRBV20-1 to TRBJ1-1; D is possibly TRBD1 (5 bases). The CDR3 consists of 12 residues. Trimming left V 6 bases short and J 2 bases short, with 10 bases between. CDR1 and CDR2 from the germline V gene are DFQATT and SNEGSKA (reference sequence). This CDR3 is CSAKRGNTEAFF. The DNA of the CDR3 is TGCAGTGCGAAGAGGGGTAACACTGAAGCTTTCTTT.

This clonotype was seen many times. This chain connects TRBV6-2 or TRBV6-3 to TRBJ1-1; TRBD1 might be the D (6 bases). V lost 2 bases and J lost 0, with 10 bases in between. The CDR3 extends over 15 amino acids. Germline loops: CDR1 MNHEY, CDR2 SVGEGT. The CDR3 DNA is TGTGCCAGCAGTTACCTGGACAGAATGAACACTGAAGCTTTCTTT. Its protein is CASSYLDRMNTEAFF.

This clonotype was seen repeatedly, ten times or more. The chain uses TRBV7-6 and TRBJ2-3; 12 bases fit TRBD2. The germline gives CDR1 SGHVS, CDR2 FNYEAQ. Germline trimming cut 5 bases from V and 8 bases from J; bases unmatched to any gene: 11. This CDR3 is built from 16 residues. The CDR3 nucleotides read TGTGCCAGCAGCCCAGGGGCTAGCGGGGGGGCTGCTACGCAGTATTTT. This gives the protein CASSPGASGGAATQYF.

The sample holds many counts of this clonotype. This chain uses TRBV10-3 with TRBJ2-1; 10 bases match TRBD2. With 0 bases clipped from V and 8 bases from J, the junction kept 7 bases outside the gene matches. Germline V gene sequence: CDR1 ENHRY, CDR2 SYGVKD. The CDR3 is made up of 16 amino acids. CDR3 DNA: TGTGCCATCAGTGAGTCGGGTCTAGCGGGGGCCGATGAGCAGTTCTTC. It is translated as CAISESGLAGADEQFF.

The V call is TRBV6-1, the J call TRBJ1-1; TRBD1 agrees at 7 bases. With V trimmed by 3 bases and J by 5 bases, 6 bases remained unmatched. Looked up from germline, CDR1 is MNHNS and CDR2 is SASEGT. The CDR3 has 14 amino acids. CDR3 in DNA: TGTGCCAGCAGTGAGTCGACAGGGCTTACTGAAGCTTTCTTT. Amino acid sequence: CASSESTGLTEAFF.

This clonotype was recorded at least ten times. The V call is TRBV20-1, the J call TRBJ2-7, with D hard to call. V was trimmed by 6 bases and J by 3 bases, leaving 12 bases between them. Germline V gene lookup returns CDR1 DFQATT and CDR2 SNEGSKA (reference sequence). This CDR3 comprises 12 residues. The CDR3 region has the DNA TGCAGTGCCGGAACGGACCACTACGAGCAGTACTTC. It is translated as CSAGTDHYEQYF.